This T cell receptor (beta chain) originates from a study of blood T cell repertoires in COVID-19. Across the whole study: Recovery meant two consecutive negative NP/OP PCR tests, professional clearance, or resolved symptoms. T cells, B-cell-depleted T cells, or PBMCs supplied cDNA or gDNA.

The protocol was immunoSEQ multiplex PCR, while the TCRdb copy is restricted to in-frame clones and leaves out a portion. Of some 220,000 clones detected, 85% to 90% appear once; the ten largest clones hold 3% to 3.5%. V was pared by 5 bases and J by 0 bases, with 10 bases between. The germline gives CDR1 MNHEY, CDR2 SMNVEV (reference sequence). The CDR3 runs 15 residues. This chain connects TRBV27 to TRBJ1-4; D is unresolved. Sequencing input: PBMCs or T cells enriched from blood (not recorded which). The origin of this receptor is a woman aged 45 to 65 in a cohort exposed to, infected with or recovered from COVID-19 (not recorded which). CDR3 region: CASSTYGATNEKLFF. CDR3 coding DNA: TGTGCCAGCAGTACTTATGGAGCAACTAATGAAAAACTGTTTTTT.